Below are 4 T cell receptor beta chains sequenced from a single sample in a study of blood T cell repertoires in COVID-19. Using immunoSEQ multiplex PCR, the repertoire was profiled, and TCRdb retains in-frame clones only, with some absent. The table has just under 350,000 clones, 88% seen once. Sequencing was done on a sample of peripheral blood. All receptors come from a woman between 65 and 79 years old with COVID-19, enrolled during active disease.

The chain recombines TRBV9 with TRBJ1-1; 9 nucleotides agree with TRBD1. The V segment lost 4 bases and the J segment 6 bases; nucleotides outside the gene matches: 10. The germline V gene has CDR1 SGDLS and CDR2 YYNGEE. The length of the CDR3 is 15 residues. CDR3 amino acids: CASSFTGGASSEAFF. The CDR3 bases are TGTGCCAGCAGCTTTACAGGGGGCGCTTCTTCTGAAGCTTTCTTT.

The chain carries TRBV10-1 and TRBJ2-3; 10 bases are shared with TRBD2. Germline trimming cut 8 bases from V and 0 bases from J; bases unmatched to any gene: 14. Per the germline V gene, CDR1 is WNHNN and CDR2 is SYGVQD (reference sequence). The CDR3 runs 18 residues. The CDR3: CASSPGSGGVSSTDTQYF. DNA of the CDR3: TGCGCCAGCTCTCCGGGGAGCGGGGGGGTTTCCAGCACAGATACGCAGTATTTT.

V and J are TRBV28 and TRBJ1-2; D call uncertain. This CDR3 comprises 11 residues. Trimming left V 8 bases short and J 8 bases short, with 12 bases between. Per germline, CDR1 MDHEN and CDR2 SYDVKM. For the CDR3, the DNA is TGTGCCAGCTCAAAGACAAGCGGCTACACCTTC. Translation gives CASSKTSGYTF.

This clone was observed a few times. This chain joins TRBV19 and TRBJ2-3; tentative D call: TRBD1 (5 bases). Trimming left V 5 bases short and J 6 bases short, with 6 bases between. The CDR3 sequence is 11 residues long. The V gene's germline CDR1 is LNHDA and CDR2 SQIVND (reference sequence). CDR3 bases: TGTGCCAGTAGTGGGGCGGATACGCAGTATTTT. Protein: CASSGADTQYF.